This T cell receptor (beta chain) is from a study of blood T cells in healthy people across ages (dated by TCRdb to between 2015 and 2016). For the study in its entirety: In model experiments, roughly one uniquely barcoded TCR beta cDNA molecule per two T cells was captured by template switching. Using deep sequencing normalized with unique cDNA molecular identifiers, the study measured how TCR beta repertoire diversity changes with age. Four age groups were formed from the donors: young (average about 16 years), middle-aged (around 40), aged (more than 55) and long-lived (around 82). Donors of different ages were randomly distributed across sequencing lanes to avoid experimental bias. Two additional independent replicas of 1 million unique cDNA reads from the same blood draw were analyzed for two donors (one aged 18 to 29 and one aged 80 or older).

From its cysteine to its phenylalanine, the CDR3 spans 19 amino acids. Only the CDR3 part of the read is kept: 57 bases, read in frame from the first base. According to the germline V gene, CDR1 reads MNHEY and CDR2 reads SVGEGT. Study-level results and caveats: As age increased, observed TCR beta diversity per million T cells dropped in a roughly linear way, and a significant reduction was already evident by age 40. Bulk unsorted PBMC profiling prevented conclusive comparison of naive and antigen-experienced compartments. Estimates of total diversity from one million sequenced T cells were regarded as lower bounds and underestimates. Compared with the aged group, the long-lived group had more naive CD4+ T cells, fewer expanded clones and increased TCR diversity, suggesting age selection. Because the CMV infection status of the donors was unknown, age-related changes in expanded clonotypes may potentially have been confounded. Observed TCR beta diversity correlated strongly with the percentage of naive T cells measured by flow cytometry.

Comments on this clonotype: Its antigen is still unknown. At one end, the junction sequence differs from germline, possibly due to a read error.

The library was generated by 5' RACE. The sample was run on an Illumina HiSeq 2500. A second PCR of about 6 to 12 cycles was run with a J-beta primer mix and a sample-barcoded 5' primer. A unique molecular identifier was introduced onto each TCR beta cDNA molecule by a template-switch 5' adaptor carrying 12 random nucleotides. Each sample yielded at least 3 million CDR3-containing paired-end reads. First-strand cDNA was synthesized from all RNA with the Mint cDNA synthesis kit, primed by a TRBC-specific oligonucleotide. After uracil-DNA glycosylase treatment, a first 18-cycle PCR used universal primers M1SS and BC2_uni_R on all cDNA. Per the original workflow: For normalization, 1 million high-quality reads were randomly selected from each sample, with every read carrying a distinct molecular identifier. Reads sharing molecular identifiers were discarded rather than binned into consensus sequences. MiTCR, with a Q25 quality threshold and the strictest error-elimination algorithm, was used for CDR3 identification, clonotype clustering and error correction. A nonparametric unseen species model with Euler transformation was used to estimate a lower bound on total TCR beta diversity. TCRdb reanalyzed the raw reads on its own, using fastp at Q25 for trimming and MiXCR for clone calling, and kept in-frame beta chains. Every CDR3 protein is listed once, alongside the most common genes and DNA of its rows. These V and J calls rely on TCRdb rather than the paper's analysis. The sample table lists around 850,000 distinct CDR3 sequences, 30% to 45% of them with a count of one. 10% to 15% of the sample is in the top ten clones.

The donors were 40 or so Caucasian individuals from Russia, aged roughly 6 to 100 years, who were systemically healthy. Roughly 11 milliliters of peripheral blood were drawn from each donor into EDTA-treated Vacutainer tubes. Ficoll-Paque density-gradient centrifugation was used to isolate PBMCs, with at least 6 million per sample. Total RNA, at least 6 micrograms per sample, was extracted from PBMCs with Trizol reagent. For every donor, an aliquot of PBMCs went through flow cytometry to measure the percentages of naive CD45RAhigh/CD27high T cells. The chain joins TRBV6-2 or TRBV6-3 to TRBJ1-5; the central 11 bases match TRBD1. The sequenced sample consisted of blood. The receptor comes from a man aged 18 to 29 in good health. The nucleotides read TGTGCCAGCCGCCTCCGTGGGACAGGGGGAGGGGATAGCAGTCAGCCCCAGCATTTT. This sequence encodes CASRLRGTGGGDSSQPQHF.